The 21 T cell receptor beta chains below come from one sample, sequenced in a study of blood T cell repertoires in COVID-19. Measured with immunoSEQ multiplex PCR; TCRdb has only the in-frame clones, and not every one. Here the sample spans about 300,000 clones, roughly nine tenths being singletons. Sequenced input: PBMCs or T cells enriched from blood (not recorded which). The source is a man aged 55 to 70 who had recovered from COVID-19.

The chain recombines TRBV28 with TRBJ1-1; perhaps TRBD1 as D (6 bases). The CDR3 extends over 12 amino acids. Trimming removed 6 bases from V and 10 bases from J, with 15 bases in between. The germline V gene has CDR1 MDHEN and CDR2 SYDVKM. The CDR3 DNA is TGTGCCAGCAGCACAGGGTACCCTGCAGCTTTCTTT. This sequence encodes CASSTGYPAAFF.

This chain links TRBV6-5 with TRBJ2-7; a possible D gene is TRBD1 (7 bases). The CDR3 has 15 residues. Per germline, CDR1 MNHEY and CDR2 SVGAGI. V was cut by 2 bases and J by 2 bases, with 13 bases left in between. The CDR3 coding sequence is TGTGCCAGCAGTTACGGCGGGACAGTCACCTACGAGCAGTACTTC. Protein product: CASSYGGTVTYEQYF.

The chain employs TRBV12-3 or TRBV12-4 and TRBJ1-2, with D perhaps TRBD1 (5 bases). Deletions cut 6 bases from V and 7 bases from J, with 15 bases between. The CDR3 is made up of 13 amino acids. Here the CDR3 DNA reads TGTGCCAGCAGGCCCTTAACAGGCAGTGGCTACACCTTC. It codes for CASRPLTGSGYTF.

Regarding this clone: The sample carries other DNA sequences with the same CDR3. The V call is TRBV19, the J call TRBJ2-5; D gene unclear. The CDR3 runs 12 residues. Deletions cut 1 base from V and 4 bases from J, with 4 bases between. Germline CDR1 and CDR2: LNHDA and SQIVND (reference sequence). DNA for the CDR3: TGTGCCAGTAGTATAGGAGGAGAGACCCAGTACTTC. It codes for CASSIGGETQYF.

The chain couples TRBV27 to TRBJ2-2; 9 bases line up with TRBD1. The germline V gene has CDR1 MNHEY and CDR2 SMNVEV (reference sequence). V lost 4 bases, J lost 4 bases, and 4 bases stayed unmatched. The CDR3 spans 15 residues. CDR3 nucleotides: TGTGCCAGCAGTTCACAGGGGGCGGGCACCGGGGAGCTGTTTTTT. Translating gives CASSSQGAGTGELFF.

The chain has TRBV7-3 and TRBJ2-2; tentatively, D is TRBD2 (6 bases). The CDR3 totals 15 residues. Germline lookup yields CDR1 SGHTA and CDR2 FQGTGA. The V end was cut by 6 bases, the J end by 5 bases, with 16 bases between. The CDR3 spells CASRGSAGRTGELFF. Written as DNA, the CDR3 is TGTGCCAGCAGGGGGTCGGCGGGACGAACCGGGGAGCTGTTTTTT.

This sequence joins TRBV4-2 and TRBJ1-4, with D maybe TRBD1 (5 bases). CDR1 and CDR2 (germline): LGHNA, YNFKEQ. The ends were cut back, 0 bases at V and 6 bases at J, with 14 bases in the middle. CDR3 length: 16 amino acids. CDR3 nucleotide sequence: TGTGCCAGCAGCCAAGAGGGGGGGGGACGGGATGAAAAACTGTTTTTT. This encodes CASSQEGGGRDEKLFF.

The CDR3 spells CASSHVHRSPYEQYF. CDR3 nucleotide sequence: TGTGCCAGCAGCCATGTTCACAGATCCCCGTACGAGCAGTACTTC. The chain links TRBV3-1 (or the pseudogene TRBV3-2) to TRBJ2-7; the D is unclear. Trimming cost V 3 bases and J 4 bases, with 16 bases left between them. The CDR3 consists of 15 residues. The germline V gene encodes CDR1 LGHDT and CDR2 YNNKEL (reference sequence).

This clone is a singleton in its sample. The CDR3 DNA follows: TGTGCCAGCAATGCCCCAGGGGGCAATCAGCCCCAGCATTTT. The encoded protein is CASNAPGGNQPQHF. The chain uses TRBV6-5 and TRBJ1-5, with D possibly being TRBD1 (6 bases). This CDR3 spans 14 amino acids. V lost 7 bases and J lost 2, with 12 bases in between. Germline V gene sequence: CDR1 MNHEY, CDR2 SVGAGI.

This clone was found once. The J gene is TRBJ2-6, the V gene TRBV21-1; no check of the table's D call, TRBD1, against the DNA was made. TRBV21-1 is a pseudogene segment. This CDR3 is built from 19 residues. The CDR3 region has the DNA TGTGCCAGCAGGCGGGGACAGGGGGCCCGTGGCTCTGGGGCCAACGTCCTGACTTTC. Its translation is CASRRGQGARGSGANVLTF.

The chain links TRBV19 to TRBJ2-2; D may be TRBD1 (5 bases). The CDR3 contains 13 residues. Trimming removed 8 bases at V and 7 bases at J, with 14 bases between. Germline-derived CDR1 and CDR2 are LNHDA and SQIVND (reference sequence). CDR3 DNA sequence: TGTGCCAGTCCGACAGATTCTGGCGGGGAGCTGTTTTTT. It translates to CASPTDSGGELFF.

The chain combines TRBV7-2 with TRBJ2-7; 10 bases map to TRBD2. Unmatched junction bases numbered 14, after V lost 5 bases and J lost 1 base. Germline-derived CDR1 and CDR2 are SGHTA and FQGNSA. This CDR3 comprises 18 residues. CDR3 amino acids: CASSQIFLAGGSSYEQYF. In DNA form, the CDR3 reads TGTGCCAGCAGCCAGATTTTTTTAGCGGGAGGATCTTCCTACGAGCAGTACTTC.

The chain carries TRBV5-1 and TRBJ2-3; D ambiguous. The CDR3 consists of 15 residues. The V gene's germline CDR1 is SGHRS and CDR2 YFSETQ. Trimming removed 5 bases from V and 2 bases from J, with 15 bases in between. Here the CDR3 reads CASSSRSPYTDTQYF. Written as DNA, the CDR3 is TGCGCCAGCAGTAGTCGTTCTCCCTACACAGATACGCAGTATTTT.

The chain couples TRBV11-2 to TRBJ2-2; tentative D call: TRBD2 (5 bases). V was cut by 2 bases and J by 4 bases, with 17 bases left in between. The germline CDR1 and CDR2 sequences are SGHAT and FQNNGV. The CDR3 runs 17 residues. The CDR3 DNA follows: TGTGCCAGCAGCTTAAGGGTCGAGGGATCGAGCACCGGGGAGCTGTTTTTT. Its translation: CASSLRVEGSSTGELFF.

DNA for the CDR3: TGTGCCAGCAGCGTAGATGTGGGAGTAGGCACCGGGGAGCTGTTTTTT. Translating it yields CASSVDVGVGTGELFF. The chain is built from TRBV9 and TRBJ2-2, with D perhaps matching TRBD2 (5 bases). This CDR3 has 16 residues. Per germline, CDR1 SGDLS and CDR2 YYNGEE. The V gene lost 0 bases and the J gene lost 4 bases, with 13 bases spanning the gap.

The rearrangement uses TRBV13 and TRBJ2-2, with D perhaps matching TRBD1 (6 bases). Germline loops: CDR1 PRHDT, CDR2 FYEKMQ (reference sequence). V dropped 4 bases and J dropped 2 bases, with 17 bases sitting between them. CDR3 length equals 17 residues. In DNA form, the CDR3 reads TGTGCCAGCAGCTCCCCACTGGGACACCCAAACACCGGGGAGCTGTTTTTT. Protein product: CASSSPLGHPNTGELFF.

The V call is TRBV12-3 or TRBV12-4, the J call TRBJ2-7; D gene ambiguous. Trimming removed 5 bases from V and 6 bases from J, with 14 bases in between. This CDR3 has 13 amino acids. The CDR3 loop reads CASSNRVIPEQYF. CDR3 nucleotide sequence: TGTGCCAGCAGTAACCGGGTCATACCCGAGCAGTACTTC.

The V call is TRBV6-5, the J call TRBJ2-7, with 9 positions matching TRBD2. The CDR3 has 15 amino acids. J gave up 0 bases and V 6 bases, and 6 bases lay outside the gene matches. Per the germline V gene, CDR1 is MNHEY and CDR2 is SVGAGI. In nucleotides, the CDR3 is TGTGCCAGCAGAAAAAGCGGGAGGAGCTCCTACGAGCAGTACTTC. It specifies CASRKSGRSSYEQYF.

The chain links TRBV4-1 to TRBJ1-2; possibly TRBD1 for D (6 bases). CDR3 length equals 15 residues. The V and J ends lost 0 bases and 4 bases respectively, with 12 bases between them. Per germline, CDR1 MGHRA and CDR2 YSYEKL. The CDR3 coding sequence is TGCGCCAGCAGCCAAGAAAGGACAGCTAGCTATGGCTACACCTTC. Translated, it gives CASSQERTASYGYTF.

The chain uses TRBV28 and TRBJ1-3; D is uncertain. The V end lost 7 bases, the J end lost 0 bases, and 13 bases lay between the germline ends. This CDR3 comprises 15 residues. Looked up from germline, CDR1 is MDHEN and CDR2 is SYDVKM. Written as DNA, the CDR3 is TGTGCCAGCATCAAGACACCATACTCTGGAAACACCATATATTTT. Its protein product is CASIKTPYSGNTIYF.

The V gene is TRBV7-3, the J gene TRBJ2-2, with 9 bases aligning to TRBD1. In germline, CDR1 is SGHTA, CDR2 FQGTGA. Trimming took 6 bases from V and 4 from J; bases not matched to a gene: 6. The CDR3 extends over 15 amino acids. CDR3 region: CASSQGTGSTGELFF. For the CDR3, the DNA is TGTGCCAGCAGTCAAGGGACAGGGAGCACCGGGGAGCTGTTTTTT.